This T cell receptor (beta chain) emerged from a study of T cell responses to AZD1222 COVID-19 vaccine (dated by TCRdb to the early 2020s). Broadly, across the study: A total of 233 trial participants underwent TCR sequencing, of whom about 200 received two doses of AZD1222 and 26 received two doses of the MenACWY control vaccine. Enrollment into the trials was organized by age into subgroups of 18-55, 56-69 and 70-plus years, and those subgroups contained about 160, 30 and 59 TCR-sequenced participants, respectively.

The CDR3 regions of human TCRbeta chains were analyzed by immunosequencing. The study's own analysis went as follows. Repertoire TCRs were matched against a reference library of SARS-CoV-2-specific TCRs generated with the MIRA antigen-specificity platform. Breadth meant the fraction of unique TCRs that were SARS-CoV-2-associated, whereas depth meant the fraction of total T cells that were SARS-CoV-2-associated. Using the MIRA data, each spike-specific TCR was assigned both to the spike region to which the TCR was reactive and to a CD4 or CD8 class. Log10-transformed breadth and depth values were compared by one-way ANOVA with Sidak's multiple comparisons tests. The source is immuneACCESS, and TCRdb retained only in-frame sequences with V and J called. Part of the clones is not carried over; for the studies checked, unresolved V genes explain less than half of this, and the remainder is unexplained. V and J calls plus clone size are reproduced from that table; the DNA served to infer D and trimming. This sample has about 200,000 clones in its table, and around 93% of those were observed once. About 1% of the sample lies in the top ten.

A word on this clone: Its recognized antigen is unknown. Base qualities are missing; no much larger clone stands one base away.

In light of the paper, this sample's time point label describes: about 28 days (+/-7) after the second vaccine dose. AZD1222 recipients whose second dose came at about 4 weeks and those whose second dose came at about 12 weeks were combined into one group, since spike-specific TCR depth and breadth did not differ between the two schedules. The vaccinee samples were drawn from two UK trials, COV001 and COV002, one of which was a single-blind randomized controlled phase 2/3 trial testing AZD1222 (ChAdOx1 nCoV-19) in healthy adults. Trial participant PBMC samples were collected at day 0 and day 28 after the second dose for TCRbeta chain sequencing. Points the paper makes about the study in general: Most participants were white British and females outnumbered males, and the authors suggested that clonal diversity may have been underestimated. Because no samples from the day 14 peak response were available, repertoires could be characterized only after the peak T cell response. Conclusions about previously exposed vaccinees are limited because only a handful of AZD1222 recipients were SARS-CoV-2 seropositive at baseline. In the small 56-69-year group, the increase in depth fell short of significance, most likely because of low power. CD4 TCRs associated with the vaccine covered the entire spike protein, and the dominant responses were in regions 160-218 and 743-854. Nearly half of unique spike-specific TCRs reportedly recognized epitopes outside regions mutated in the B.1.351 and B.1.1.7 variants. Spike-specific TCR breadth and depth rose significantly after two AZD1222 doses compared with day 0 and with MenACWY recipients.

The sequence was obtained from an adult who received the AZD1222 COVID-19 vaccine. The sequences come from peripheral blood, collected 28 days after the second AZD1222 dose.

CDR3 sequence: CASSPGLAGVNEQFF. The DNA sequence is TGTGCCAGCAGCCCAGGACTAGCGGGGGTCAATGAGCAGTTCTTC. The chain is encoded by TRBV7-9 joined to TRBJ2-1, and TRBD2 matches 13 of the central bases. V trim: 5 bases; J trim: 6 bases; unmatched bases: 4. Based on the germline V gene (reference sequence), the CDR1 and CDR2 sequences are SEHNR and FQNEAQ. Reading from cysteine to phenylalanine, the CDR3 counts 15 amino acids. Of the read, only the CDR3 DNA is kept; its 45 bases are in frame from base 1.